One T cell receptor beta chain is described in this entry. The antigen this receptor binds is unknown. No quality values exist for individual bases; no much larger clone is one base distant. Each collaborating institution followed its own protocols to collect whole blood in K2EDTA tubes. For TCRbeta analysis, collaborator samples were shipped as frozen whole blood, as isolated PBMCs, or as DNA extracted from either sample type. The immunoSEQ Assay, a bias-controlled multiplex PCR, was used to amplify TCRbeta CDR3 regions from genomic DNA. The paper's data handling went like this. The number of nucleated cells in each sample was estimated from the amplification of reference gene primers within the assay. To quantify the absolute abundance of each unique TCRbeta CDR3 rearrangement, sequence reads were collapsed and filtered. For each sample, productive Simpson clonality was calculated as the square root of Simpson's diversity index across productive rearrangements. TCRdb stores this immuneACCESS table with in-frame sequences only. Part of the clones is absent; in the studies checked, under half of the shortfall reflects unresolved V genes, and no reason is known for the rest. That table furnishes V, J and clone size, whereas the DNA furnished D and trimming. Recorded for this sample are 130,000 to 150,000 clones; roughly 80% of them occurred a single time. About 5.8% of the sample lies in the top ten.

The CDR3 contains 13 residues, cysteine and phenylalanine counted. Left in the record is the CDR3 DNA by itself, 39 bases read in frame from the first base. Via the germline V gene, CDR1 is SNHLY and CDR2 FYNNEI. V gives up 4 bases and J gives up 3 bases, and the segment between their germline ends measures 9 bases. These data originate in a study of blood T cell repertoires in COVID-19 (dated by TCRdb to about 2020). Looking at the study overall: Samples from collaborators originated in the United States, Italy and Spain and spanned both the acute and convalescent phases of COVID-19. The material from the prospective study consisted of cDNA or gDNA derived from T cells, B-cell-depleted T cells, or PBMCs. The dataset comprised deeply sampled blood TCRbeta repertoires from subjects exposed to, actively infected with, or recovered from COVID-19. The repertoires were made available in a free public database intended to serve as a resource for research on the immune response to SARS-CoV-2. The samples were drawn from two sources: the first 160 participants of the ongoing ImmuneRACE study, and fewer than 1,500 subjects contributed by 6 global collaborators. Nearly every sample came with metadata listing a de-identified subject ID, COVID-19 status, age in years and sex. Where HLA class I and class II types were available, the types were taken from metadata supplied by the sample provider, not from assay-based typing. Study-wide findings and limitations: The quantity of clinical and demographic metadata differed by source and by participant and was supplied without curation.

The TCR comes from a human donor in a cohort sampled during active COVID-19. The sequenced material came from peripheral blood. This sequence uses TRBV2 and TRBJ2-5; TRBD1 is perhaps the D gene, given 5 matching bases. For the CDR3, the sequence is CASSVGAEETQYF. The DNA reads TGTGCCAGCAGTGTTGGGGCTGAAGAGACCCAGTACTTC.